Each of the 32 T cell receptor beta chains below was sequenced from the same sample in a study of T cell repertoires in cytomegalovirus infection. Their recognized antigens are unknown. TCRdb independently ran MiXCR on the reads; one entry per CDR3 protein. Here the sample spans around 800,000 distinct CDR3 sequences, approximately 32% being singletons. Sequencing used cultured CD8+ T cells from PBMCs, obtained from culture after CMV antigen stimulation. These receptors all stem from a human donor in good health (CMV status not recorded). Some clones in this sample may be carry-over from other donors' samples.

The chain employs TRBV6-5 and TRBJ1-2; TRBD1 matches at 8 bases. Germline V lookup: CDR1 MNHEY, CDR2 SVGAGI. Trimming took 6 bases from V and 8 from J; bases not matched to a gene: 5. The CDR3 totals 12 residues. CDR3: CASRAGQAGYTF. CDR3 coding DNA: TGTGCCAGCAGAGCGGGACAGGCGGGCTACACCTTC.

This clonotype appeared a few times. The chain employs TRBV27 and TRBJ2-3; 11 nucleotides agree with TRBD1. V shed 3 bases and J 3 bases; nucleotides not matched to a gene: 5. Germline CDR1 and CDR2: MNHEY and SMNVEV (reference sequence). This CDR3 is built from 16 residues. For the CDR3, the DNA is TGTGCCAGCAGTTTCCCCGGGACAGGGGGGACAGATACGCAGTATTTT. It codes for CASSFPGTGGTDTQYF.

This clonotype has at least ten counts. This chain joins TRBV7-9 and TRBJ1-4; D is ambiguous. Germline V gene data show CDR1 as SEHNR and CDR2 as FQNEAQ (reference sequence). Trimming shortened V by 1 base and J by 8 bases, and 5 bases separated the two germline ends. There are 12 residues in the CDR3. CDR3 loop: CASSLVGEKLFF. The DNA of the CDR3 is TGTGCCAGCAGCTTAGTAGGCGAAAAACTGTTTTTT.

The gene calls are TRBV7-6 and TRBJ1-1, with TRBD1 as a possible D gene (6 bases). There are 13 residues in the CDR3. V shed 8 bases and J shed 1 base, with 11 bases lying between them. The germline V gene has CDR1 SGHVS and CDR2 FNYEAQ. The CDR3 DNA reads TGTGCCAGCCTGGGGACACCGAACACTGAAGCTTTCTTT. Translation: CASLGTPNTEAFF.

The sample holds a few counts of this clonotype. The chain recombines TRBV19 with TRBJ2-1, with D perhaps TRBD1 (6 bases). Trimming shortened V by 10 bases and J by 0 bases, and 13 bases separated the two germline ends. The CDR3 is made up of 14 amino acids. The germline V gene has CDR1 LNHDA and CDR2 SQIVND (reference sequence). The CDR3 here is CATRGGTSYNEQFF. The CDR3 DNA sequence: TGTGCCACCAGAGGGGGAACCTCCTACAATGAGCAGTTCTTC.

CDR3: CSASHLHRADTGELFF. In nucleotides, the CDR3 is TGCAGTGCTAGTCACCTTCACAGGGCCGACACCGGGGAGCTGTTTTTT. This chain joins TRBV20-1 and TRBJ2-2, with TRBD1 as a possible D gene (6 bases). Germline assignment: CDR1 DFQATT and CDR2 SNEGSKA (reference sequence). V lost 3 bases and J 3 bases, leaving 17 bases between the germline ends. CDR3 length: 16 residues.

This rearrangement joins TRBV2 to TRBJ1-5; no clear D gene. Germline V gene lookup returns CDR1 SNHLY and CDR2 FYNNEI. Trimming removed 4 bases at V and 7 bases at J, with 14 bases between. CDR3 length: 14 residues. The chain's CDR3 is CASSVGRDRQPQHF. As DNA, the CDR3 is TGTGCCAGCAGTGTCGGCCGGGATCGACAGCCCCAGCATTTT.

This clonotype has a handful of counts. The rearrangement links TRBV25-1 to TRBJ1-2; no firm D call. The CDR3 extends over 14 amino acids. Per germline, CDR1 MGHDK and CDR2 SYGVNS. V lost 4 bases and J 3 bases, leaving 12 bases between the germline ends. The CDR3 here is CASSVVEGDYGYTF. The CDR3 DNA reads as TGTGCCAGCAGTGTCGTGGAGGGAGACTATGGCTACACCTTC.

This clonotype was seen a handful of times. V gene TRBV28 combines with J gene TRBJ1-1, with 7 bases lining up with TRBD1. Germline assignment: CDR1 MDHEN and CDR2 SYDVKM. This CDR3 comprises 16 residues. V lost 5 bases, J lost 0 bases, and 9 bases stayed unmatched. The CDR3 coding sequence is TGTGCCAGCAGTCCTTGGGACAGAACCATGAACACTGAAGCTTTCTTT. This translates into CASSPWDRTMNTEAFF.

This clonotype came up a few times. The J gene is TRBJ1-6, the V gene TRBV6-5; 10 bases fit TRBD1. With V trimmed by 6 bases and J by 10 bases, 9 bases remained unmatched. Germline CDR1 and CDR2: MNHEY and SVGAGI. The CDR3 length is 15 residues. The CDR3 protein is CASSLGQGVGSPLHF. In DNA, the CDR3 is TGTGCCAGCAGCCTTGGACAGGGGGTAGGCTCACCCCTCCACTTT.

This clonotype was detected many times. The rearrangement links TRBV12-3 or TRBV12-4 to TRBJ1-5; D unresolved. V lost 2 bases to trimming and J lost 6 bases, with 8 bases between them. The CDR3 consists of 13 residues. The DNA of the CDR3 is TGTGCCAGCAGTTTAAGAAGTGGTCAGCCCCAGCATTTT. Its protein product is CASSLRSGQPQHF.

This chain connects TRBV10-3 to TRBJ2-7, with 8 nucleotides matching TRBD2. CDR1 and CDR2 from the germline V gene are ENHRY and SYGVKD. This CDR3 contains 15 residues. With V trimmed by 0 bases and J by 1 base, 2 bases remained unmatched. The CDR3 protein is CAISESIAGSYEQYV. DNA for the CDR3: TGTGCCATCAGTGAGTCGATAGCGGGATCCTACGAGCAGTACGTC.

The table lists this clonotype with a count of one. The J gene is TRBJ2-7, the V gene TRBV6-6, with D unresolved. The CDR3 is made up of 14 amino acids. V gave up 6 bases and J gave up 2 bases, with 14 bases separating them. Per the germline V gene, CDR1 is MNHNY and CDR2 is SVGAGI (reference sequence). CDR3 amino acids: CASRDPLRPYEQYF. CDR3 nucleotides: TGTGCCAGCAGGGACCCCCTCCGGCCCTACGAGCAGTACTTC.

The chain couples TRBV6-2 or TRBV6-3 to TRBJ1-1; 8 nucleotides align to TRBD1. V was clipped by 6 bases and J by 1 base; unmatched bases: 4. CDR1 and CDR2 (germline): MNHEY, SVGEGT. This CDR3 spans 14 amino acids. CDR3 region: CASRDRVGNTEAFF. In nucleotides, the CDR3 is TGTGCCAGCAGGGACAGGGTAGGGAACACTGAAGCTTTCTTT.

The gene calls are TRBV12-5 and TRBJ2-7, with TRBD2 matching over 8 bases. This CDR3 comprises 13 residues. The trim removed 5 bases at V and 6 bases at J, leaving 6 bases unmatched. Germline V gene data show CDR1 as LGHNT and CDR2 as FRNRAP. CDR3 protein: CASGTGGVREQYF. The CDR3 DNA reads TGTGCTAGTGGTACGGGAGGGGTGCGCGAGCAGTACTTC.

The chain is built from TRBV5-6 and TRBJ1-4; the D gene is possibly TRBD1 (6 bases). Trimming removed 4 bases from V and 6 bases from J, with 13 bases in between. The CDR3 has 14 residues. The germline gives CDR1 SGHDT, CDR2 YYEEEE. This CDR3 is CASSADSTDEKLFF. The CDR3 DNA sequence: TGTGCCAGCAGCGCGGACAGTACGGATGAAAAACTGTTTTTT.

The chain links TRBV6-8 to TRBJ2-7, with unresolved D. The CDR3 is made up of 14 amino acids. V was shortened by 5 bases and J by 8 bases, with 19 bases between the two germline ends. Germline CDR1 MNHGY, CDR2 SAAAGT. This CDR3 reads CASSPIEYESKQYF. CDR3 DNA sequence: TGTGCCAGCAGTCCGATAGAGTACGAGTCGAAGCAGTACTTC.

The chain has TRBV27 and TRBJ2-2; the match to TRBD1 covers 10 bases. This CDR3 spans 17 amino acids. Germline CDR1 MNHEY, CDR2 SMNVEV (reference sequence). The V segment lost 2 bases and the J segment 1 base; nucleotides outside the gene matches: 4. DNA of the CDR3: TGTGCCAGCAGTTTAGCTGGACAGGGGGTGAACACCGGGGAGCTGTTTTTT. This gives the protein CASSLAGQGVNTGELFF.

This clonotype was counted only a few times. This chain connects TRBV7-9 to TRBJ1-4; TRBD1 aligns across 9 bases. Trimming cost V 4 bases and J 8 bases; bases outside gene matches: 5. Germline loops: CDR1 SEHNR, CDR2 FQNEAQ (reference sequence). The CDR3 covers 14 residues. CDR3 loop: CASSSRDREEKLFF. The CDR3 DNA follows: TGTGCCAGCAGCTCCCGGGACAGGGAAGAAAAACTGTTTTTT.

The rearrangement joins TRBV24-1 to TRBJ2-2; TRBD1 matches at 8 bases. V shed 3 bases, J shed 5 bases, and the junction held 16 bases outside the gene matches. The germline V gene encodes CDR1 KGHDR and CDR2 SFDVKD. The CDR3 runs to 19 residues. CDR3 nucleotide sequence: TGTGCCACCAGTGATCCCAACCCGCCGACAGGGGTAATAACCGGGGAGCTGTTTTTT. Translation gives CATSDPNPPTGVITGELFF.

The CDR3 DNA reads TGCGCCAGCAGCCGACCCCCTAGCGAAAGAGATACGCAGTATTTT. Translation gives CASSRPPSERDTQYF. The chain carries TRBV4-1 and TRBJ2-3; D is perhaps TRBD2 (6 bases). CDR3 length: 15 residues. The germline V gene has CDR1 MGHRA and CDR2 YSYEKL. V was clipped by 4 bases and J by 5 bases, with 16 bases between them.

The chain couples TRBV6-4 to TRBJ1-1; 9 bases align to TRBD1. The CDR3 is 16 residues long. V lost 0 bases, J lost 1 base, and 3 bases stayed unmatched. Germline values: CDR1 MRHNA, CDR2 SNTAGT. The CDR3, as DNA: TGTGCCAGCAGTGACTCTGACAGGGGGACGAACACTGAAGCTTTCTTT. This encodes CASSDSDRGTNTEAFF.

This clonotype was found a few times. This rearrangement joins TRBV12-3 or TRBV12-4 to TRBJ2-3; TRBD2 matches 7 bases. V lost 7 bases, J lost 0 bases, and 13 bases stayed unmatched. The CDR3 loop spans 17 amino acids. The CDR3 nucleotides read TGTGCCAGCACCCCCATGTGGGGGGGTCGTAGCACAGATACGCAGTATTTT. As protein: CASTPMWGGRSTDTQYF.

This clonotype was seen only a few times. The chain employs TRBV5-4 and TRBJ2-3; possibly TRBD1 or TRBD2 for D (5 bases each). The CDR3 spans 14 residues. The V end was cut by 0 bases, the J end by 7 bases, with 12 bases between. In germline, CDR1 is SGHNT, CDR2 YYREEE (reference sequence). The CDR3 spells CASSLDGAAYTQYF. The CDR3 bases are TGTGCCAGCAGCTTGGACGGGGCGGCCTATACGCAGTATTTT.

This clonotype was detected ten times or more. The chain recombines TRBV7-9 with TRBJ1-2; D call uncertain. Looked up from germline, CDR1 is SEHNR and CDR2 is FQNEAQ (reference sequence). The CDR3 length is 13 residues. Trimming pared 5 bases from V and 6 bases from J, leaving 13 bases between. CDR3 loop: CASSPRDWNGYTF. CDR3 in DNA: TGTGCCAGCAGCCCGAGGGATTGGAATGGCTACACCTTC. Using reference TRBV7-9 and TRBJ1-2 for the parts outside the CDR3, the full variable domain is DTGVSQNPRHKITKRGQNVTFRCDPISEHNRLYWYRQTLGQGPEFLTYFQNEAQLEKSRLLSDRFSAERPKGSFSTLEIQRTEQGDSAMYLCASSPRDWNGYTFGSGTRLTVV.

CDR3 DNA sequence: TGCGCCAGCAGCCAAGATCCCGCTAGCGGGGGCATTACAGATACGCAGTATTTT. Its translation is CASSQDPASGGITDTQYF. The chain has TRBV4-3 and TRBJ2-3; 10 nucleotides align to TRBD2. Germline CDR1 LGHNA, CDR2 YSLEER. This CDR3 region has 18 residues. V was pared by 0 bases and J by 3 bases, with 9 bases of the junction left unmatched.

The chain links TRBV20-1 to TRBJ2-1; D possibly corresponds to TRBD2 (6 bases). The germline V and J ends were trimmed by 1 base and 7 bases, with 17 bases remaining between them. Germline CDR1 reads DFQATT; CDR2 reads SNEGSKA (reference sequence). The CDR3 runs 15 residues. CDR3 in amino acids: CSARVFGTPSNEQFF. DNA of the CDR3: TGCAGTGCTAGAGTGTTCGGGACTCCCTCGAATGAGCAGTTCTTC.

The V gene is TRBV20-1, the J gene TRBJ2-5, with TRBD2 identical over 10 bases. The V gene's germline CDR1 is DFQATT and CDR2 SNEGSKA (reference sequence). CDR3 size: 15 residues. V lost 3 bases and J lost 2; bases outside the gene matches: 6. CDR3 protein: CSASPSGGGQETQYF. DNA for the CDR3: TGCAGTGCTAGTCCTAGCGGGGGTGGGCAAGAGACCCAGTACTTC.

The V call is TRBV6-6, the J call TRBJ1-1; maybe TRBD1 (5 bases). The CDR3 runs to 16 residues. Germline loops: CDR1 MNHNY, CDR2 SVGAGI (reference sequence). V lost 2 bases and J lost 0, with 13 bases in between. The CDR3 spells CASSYGPGLMNTEAFF. For the CDR3, the DNA is TGTGCCAGCAGTTACGGTCCGGGACTCATGAACACTGAAGCTTTCTTT.

This sequence joins TRBV10-3 and TRBJ2-2; D is unresolved. The ends were cut back, 2 bases at V and 2 bases at J, with 6 bases in the middle. The CDR3 runs to 14 residues. From germline, CDR1 is ENHRY and CDR2 SYGVKD. CDR3 bases: TGTGCCATCAGTGAGAGGATAAACACCGGGGAGCTGTTTTTT. Its protein product is CAISERINTGELFF.

This chain connects TRBV3-1 to TRBJ1-6, with 9 bases identical to TRBD1. CDR1 is LGHDT and CDR2 is YNNKEL in the germline V gene (reference sequence). CDR3 length: 16 residues. V lost 2 bases, J lost 6 bases, and 5 bases stayed unmatched. CDR3: CASSQSGTGFNSPLHF. In DNA, the CDR3 is TGTGCCAGCAGCCAATCCGGGACAGGGTTTAATTCACCCCTCCACTTT. Full variable domain (rest looked up from reference TRBV3-1 and TRBJ1-6): DTAVSQTPKYLVTQMGNDKSIKCEQNLGHDTMYWYKQDSKKFLKIMFSYNNKELIINETVPNRFSPKSPDKAHLNLHINSLELGDSAVYFCASSQSGTGFNSPLHFGNGTRLTVT.

This clonotype was recorded at least ten times. This chain joins TRBV9 and TRBJ1-5; D is undetermined. V lost 4 bases and J 9 bases, leaving 14 bases between the germline ends. This CDR3 is 13 amino acids long. Germline CDR1 is SGDLS and CDR2 is YYNGEE. For the CDR3, the DNA is TGTGCCAGCAGCCCGTACGGTCGGGTGCCCCAGCATTTT. This translates into CASSPYGRVPQHF.